Below, 13 T cell receptor beta chains from the same sample are listed, as sequenced in a study of blood T cell repertoires in COVID-19. Some clones are missing from TCRdb's copy, which holds only in-frame ones; the method was immunoSEQ multiplex PCR. The data hold approximately 450,000 clones, with around 91% observed a single time. The material sequenced was PBMCs or T cells enriched from blood (not recorded which). All receptors come from a man younger than 45 who had recovered from COVID-19.

The genes are TRBV7-2 and TRBJ2-1; TRBD2 aligns across 9 bases. From germline, CDR1 is SGHTA and CDR2 FQGNSA. Unmatched junction bases numbered 8, after V lost 5 bases and J lost 6 bases. This CDR3 region has 15 residues. The CDR3 reads CASSLYSGSPNEQFF. The CDR3 DNA reads TGTGCCAGCAGCCTCTATAGCGGGAGCCCCAATGAGCAGTTCTTC.

The V call is TRBV10-2, the J call TRBJ1-5; 8 bases fit TRBD1. The V and J ends lost 6 bases and 1 base, in that order; junction bases with no gene match: 5. The CDR3 is made up of 15 amino acids. The germline V gene has CDR1 WSHSY and CDR2 SAAADI. The CDR3 nucleotides are TGCGCCAGCAGAGACCAGGGGGCGAGCAATCAGCCCCAGCATTTT. Amino acids: CASRDQGASNQPQHF.

Only one count was recorded for this clone. The V call is TRBV7-9, the J call TRBJ1-1, with 7 nucleotides matching TRBD1. The CDR3 is 14 amino acids. The germline V gene has CDR1 SEHNR and CDR2 FQNEAQ (reference sequence). With 7 bases clipped from V and 1 base from J, the junction kept 6 bases outside the gene matches. The CDR3 nucleotides are TGTGCCAGCAACCAGGGACAGTCGAACACTGAAGCTTTCTTT. Amino acids: CASNQGQSNTEAFF.

Concerning this clone: In the same sample, other DNA sequences code for this CDR3. The chain uses TRBV30 and TRBJ1-5, with D perhaps TRBD1 (5 bases). V lost 0 bases and J 2 bases, leaving 5 bases between the germline ends. Germline V lookup: CDR1 GTSNPN, CDR2 SVGIG (reference sequence). The CDR3 runs to 13 residues. The CDR3 nucleotides are TGTGCCTGGAGTGTACAGGGCAATCAGCCCCAGCATTTT. Translating it yields CAWSVQGNQPQHF.

The sample holds one count of this clone. V gene TRBV4-1 combines with J gene TRBJ2-7; D might be TRBD2 (5 bases). CDR3 size: 15 residues. Trimming stripped 0 bases from V and 4 bases from J, with 13 bases between. Looked up from germline, CDR1 is MGHRA and CDR2 is YSYEKL. The CDR3 sequence: CASSQDYIPGYEQYF. CDR3 bases: TGCGCCAGCAGCCAAGATTATATCCCGGGGTACGAGCAGTACTTC.

The V and J genes are TRBV5-6 and TRBJ2-3; 10 bases map to TRBD1. Germline V gene lookup returns CDR1 SGHDT and CDR2 YYEEEE. The junction had 15 bases not matched to a gene; V was cut back by 4 bases and J by 4 bases. CDR3 length: 18 residues. Here the CDR3 DNA reads TGTGCCAGCAGCCCCCGACAGGGGGCCGTGGTTCCAGCAGATACGCAGTATTTT. Translating it yields CASSPRQGAVVPADTQYF.

The chain links TRBV12-2 to TRBJ2-1; the DNA was not compared with TRBD1, the D call given in the table. TRBV12-2 is a pseudogene segment. The CDR3 loop spans 15 amino acids. The CDR3 reads CASRRDREIYNEQFF. The CDR3 nucleotides read TGTGCAAGTCGCCGTGACAGGGAGATTTACAATGAGCAGTTCTTC.

This clone was seen a handful of times. J is TRBJ2-7 and V is TRBV19; 12 nucleotides line up with TRBD2. CDR3 size: 19 residues. Germline assignment: CDR1 LNHDA and CDR2 SQIVND (reference sequence). The V segment lost 6 bases and the J segment 2 bases; nucleotides outside the gene matches: 17. The CDR3: CASRRDGASGRAAPYEQYF. The CDR3 coding sequence is TGTGCCAGTAGGCGAGACGGGGCTAGCGGGAGGGCAGCCCCCTACGAGCAGTACTTC.

V is TRBV15 and J is TRBJ2-7; D may be TRBD1 (6 bases). The V end was cut by 3 bases, the J end by 3 bases, with 15 bases between. The germline gives CDR1 LNHNV, CDR2 YYDKDF (reference sequence). CDR3 length equals 15 residues. The CDR3 protein is CATSSQGKGGYEQYF. CDR3 nucleotides: TGTGCCACCAGCAGTCAGGGGAAGGGCGGCTACGAGCAGTACTTC.

This clone was recorded only once. This chain joins TRBV7-9 and TRBJ1-2; a weak D match, TRBD1 (5 bases). Germline CDR1 reads SEHNR; CDR2 reads FQNEAQ (reference sequence). V lost 2 bases, J lost 7 bases, and 11 bases lay in between. This CDR3 spans 13 amino acids. CDR3 coding DNA: TGTGCCAGCAGCTTAAACCCAGGGATTGGCTACACCTTC. Its protein product is CASSLNPGIGYTF.

J is TRBJ1-4 and V is TRBV10-3; 8 positions agree with TRBD1. Looked up from germline, CDR1 is ENHRY and CDR2 is SYGVKD. This CDR3 is built from 16 residues. Losses at the gene ends were 0 bases for V and 8 bases for J; bases not matched to a gene: 8. Here the CDR3 DNA reads TGTGCCATCAGTGAGTCGAAGGCAGGGGGCGGCGAAAAACTGTTTTTT. It yields the protein CAISESKAGGGEKLFF.

Comments on this clone: A read error may account for a junction end that differs from germline. V and J are TRBV6-5 and TRBJ2-5; TRBD2 aligns across 7 bases. The CDR3 is 11 residues long. The germline V gene has CDR1 MNHEY and CDR2 SVGAGI. Here the CDR3 DNA reads TGTGCCAGCAATATAGCGGGCCCGAGGGACTTC. This gives the protein CASNIAGPRDF.

This rearrangement joins TRBV11-2 to TRBJ1-4; TRBD1 might be the D (5 bases). The CDR3 is made up of 16 amino acids. Per germline, CDR1 SGHAT and CDR2 FQNNGV. Between the trimmed V and J ends, which lost 0 bases and 5 bases, there was a span of 13 bases. CDR3 sequence: CASSLERPGKNEKLFF. DNA of the CDR3: TGTGCCAGCAGCTTAGAACGCCCAGGGAAGAATGAAAAACTGTTTTTT.